Detailed here is one T cell receptor (beta chain). V was clipped by 6 bases and J by 4 bases; unmatched bases: 16. CDR1 is MNHEY and CDR2 is SMNVEV in the germline V gene (reference sequence). The CDR3 runs 17 residues. TCRdb called the RT-PCR reads again in MiXCR, with one record for every CDR3 protein. This table has fewer than 800,000 distinct CDR3 sequences, 14% appearing once. The chain employs TRBV27 and TRBJ2-7; 9 bases align to TRBD1. The TCR comes from a female donor in good health, serving as a healthy control. Input material: memory CD4+ T cells from blood. This chain's CDR3 is CASRGSGTGFPFYEQYF. In DNA form, the CDR3 reads TGTGCCAGCAGGGGATCCGGGACAGGGTTCCCCTTTTACGAGCAGTACTTC.